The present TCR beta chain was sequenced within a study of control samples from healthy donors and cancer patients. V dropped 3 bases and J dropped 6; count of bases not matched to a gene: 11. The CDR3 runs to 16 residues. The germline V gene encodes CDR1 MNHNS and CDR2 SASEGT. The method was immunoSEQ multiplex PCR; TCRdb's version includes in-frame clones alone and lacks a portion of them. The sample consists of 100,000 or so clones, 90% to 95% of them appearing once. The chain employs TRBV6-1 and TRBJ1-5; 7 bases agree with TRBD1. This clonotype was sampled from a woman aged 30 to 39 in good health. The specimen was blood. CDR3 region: CASSENSGTEVQPQHF. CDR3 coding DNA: TGTGCCAGCAGTGAGAACTCCGGGACAGAGGTTCAGCCCCAGCATTTT.